Listed below are T cell receptor beta chains from one sample, sequenced in a study of cytomegalovirus exposure and HLA in healthy donors. The data were produced by immunoSEQ multiplex PCR, yet TCRdb's version contains in-frame clones alone and is incomplete. The sample lists about 130,000 clones; 95% to 97% were seen once. Sequencing used PBMCs. Source of these receptors: a man between 18 and 29 years old in good health and CMV-seronegative. The CDR3 runs from the conserved cysteine through the conserved F or W. D genes are given only for firm matches. A row's size may be missing; if present it is once, few, many or a size class.

NA TRBJ2-6 TRBV28 NA CASSLVGDSGANVLTF TGTGCCAGCAGTTTGGTCGGGGATTCTGGGGCCAACGTCCTGACTTTC
TRBD1 TRBJ1-2 TRBV28 NA CASSLAGTGAHYGYTF TGTGCCAGCAGCCTGGCCGGGACAGGGGCGCACTATGGCTACACCTTC
NA TRBJ1-1 TRBV30 NA CAWTPGNTEAFF TGTGCCTGGACCCCAGGGAACACTGAAGCTTTCTTT
NA TRBJ1-1 TRBV6-5 NA CASSTDGSGPEAFF TGTGCCAGCAGTACCGACGGGTCCGGCCCTGAAGCTTTCTTT
NA TRBJ1-5 TRBV2 NA CASSDSRSNQPQHF TGTGCCAGCAGTGATAGCCGGAGCAATCAGCCCCAGCATTTT
TRBD1 TRBJ2-7 TRBV6-5 once CASSYNPGQGIGEQYF TGTGCCAGCAGTTACAATCCGGGACAGGGGATAGGGGAGCAGTACTTC
NA TRBJ2-7 TRBV30 NA CAWSNSGSYEQYF TGTGCCTGGAGTAACTCAGGCTCCTACGAGCAGTACTTC
NA TRBJ2-5 TRBV25-1 NA CASSEDSAETQYF TGTGCCAGCAGTGAGGACTCCGCAGAGACCCAGTACTTC
NA TRBJ1-2 TRBV28 NA CASSLSLGDYGYTF TGTGCCAGCAGTTTATCTCTAGGGGACTATGGCTACACCTTC
NA TRBJ2-7 TRBV6-5 NA CASSYYAAYEQYF TGTGCCAGCAGTTACTACGCGGCCTACGAGCAGTACTTC
TRBD1 TRBJ2-7 TRBV28 NA CASSIGQGATYEQYF TGTGCCAGCAGTATAGGACAGGGGGCAACCTACGAGCAGTACTTC
NA TRBJ1-5 TRBV6-5 NA CASSLPNQPQHF TGTGCCAGCAGCCTCCCGAATCAGCCCCAGCATTTT
NA TRBJ1-1 TRBV5-1 NA CASSLESGADTEAFF TGCGCCAGCAGCTTGGAAAGCGGGGCAGACACTGAAGCTTTCTTT
TRBD1 TRBJ2-1 TRBV11-3 NA CASSPGTGKGEQFF TGTGCCAGCAGCCCAGGGACAGGCAAGGGTGAGCAGTTCTTC
TRBD2 TRBJ2-1 TRBV9 NA CASSAETSGPYNEQFF TGTGCCAGCAGCGCCGAGACTAGCGGACCCTACAATGAGCAGTTCTTC
NA TRBJ2-6 TRBV7-8 NA CASSTPGRAGAPSGANVLTF TGTGCCAGCAGCACCCCGGGTCGGGCAGGGGCTCCCTCTGGGGCCAACGTCCTGACTTTC
TRBD1 TRBJ1-1 TRBV19 NA CASSPIRGTGQGGTEAFF TGTGCCAGTAGCCCAATACGGGGGACCGGACAGGGGGGCACTGAAGCTTTCTTT
NA TRBJ1-1 TRBV9 NA CASSPGGHLNTEAFF TGTGCCAGCAGCCCCGGGGGTCACTTGAACACTGAAGCTTTCTTT
NA TRBJ2-1 TRBV7-9 NA CASAWSNEQFF TGTGCCAGCGCCTGGAGTAATGAGCAGTTCTTC
NA TRBJ1-1 TRBV6-5 NA CASSLQTDAEAFF TGTGCCAGCAGTTTACAGACAGACGCTGAAGCTTTCTTT
TRBD1 TRBJ2-5 TRBV13 NA CASSLQTGVWETQYF TGTGCCAGCAGCTTACAGACAGGGGTTTGGGAGACCCAGTACTTC
TRBD1 TRBJ1-4 TRBV15 NA CATSPGDRGPTNEKLFF TGTGCCACCAGCCCCGGGGACAGGGGGCCAACTAATGAAAAACTGTTTTTT
NA TRBJ2-5 TRBV2 once CASSFRETQYF TGTGCCAGCAGTTTCAGAGAGACCCAGTACTTC
NA TRBJ2-1 TRBV2 NA CASSAQDYYTEQFF TGTGCCAGCAGTGCCCAGGACTATTACACTGAGCAGTTCTTC
NA TRBJ2-7 TRBV9 NA CASGTRRAGEQYF TGTGCCAGCGGAACTCGGAGGGCCGGCGAGCAGTACTTC
TRBD1 TRBJ1-2 TRBV6-5 NA CASSKTGVRYGYTF TGTGCCAGCAGCAAGACAGGGGTAAGGTATGGCTACACCTTC
TRBD1 TRBJ1-1 TRBV29-1 NA CSARQGLNTEAFF TGCAGCGCACGACAGGGGCTGAACACTGAAGCTTTCTTT
TRBD1 TRBJ1-2 TRBV7-9 NA CASSLVPLAGGMLDSYTF TGTGCCAGCAGCTTAGTACCGCTTGCAGGGGGCATGCTAGATAGCTACACCTTC
TRBD2 TRBJ2-7 TRBV27 NA CASSLGLGSSYEQYF TGTGCCAGCAGTTTGGGACTAGGCAGCTCCTACGAGCAGTACTTC
TRBD1 TRBJ2-5 TRBV7-2 NA CASSLKGADVQYF TGTGCCAGCAGCTTAAAGGGGGCGGATGTCCAGTACTTC
TRBD2 TRBJ2-1 TRBV11-2 NA CASSSTSENYNEQFF TGTGCCAGCAGCTCGACTAGCGAGAACTACAATGAGCAGTTCTTC
NA TRBJ2-7 TRBV2 once CASSDSYEQYF TGTGCCAGCAGTGATAGCTACGAGCAGTACTTC
NA TRBJ2-7 TRBV6-5 NA CASRIQGAISYEQYF TGTGCCAGCAGGATCCAGGGTGCGATCTCCTACGAGCAGTACTTC
NA TRBJ1-5 TRBV6-1 NA CASTSREGQPQHF TGTGCCAGCACATCCAGGGAAGGACAGCCCCAGCATTTT
TRBD2 TRBJ2-1 TRBV27 NA CASSLAGGYLPYNEQFF TGTGCCAGCAGTTTGGCGGGAGGGTACCTTCCCTACAATGAGCAGTTCTTC
NA TRBJ2-7 TRBV19 NA CASSISRWVYEQYF TGTGCCAGTAGTATTAGCCGGTGGGTCTACGAGCAGTACTTC
NA TRBJ2-5 TRBV30 once CAWSVQVLQETQYF TGTGCCTGGAGTGTCCAGGTACTCCAAGAGACCCAGTACTTC
NA TRBJ2-7 TRBV5-6 NA CASSAGLGYEQYF TGTGCCAGCAGCGCCGGTCTCGGCTACGAGCAGTACTTC
NA TRBJ1-2 TRBV6-4 NA CASTLLGRAGNYGYTF TGTGCCAGCACCCTCCTGGGTAGGGCGGGTAACTATGGCTACACCTTC
NA TRBJ1-3 TRBV2 once CASSESYSHSGNTIYF TGTGCCAGCAGTGAGAGTTACAGCCACTCTGGAAACACCATATATTTT
NA TRBJ1-5 TRBV2 NA CASSVEGRQPQHF TGTGCCAGCAGTGTAGAGGGTCGTCAGCCCCAGCATTTT
NA TRBJ2-3 TRBV2 NA CASSEAGTHSDTQYF TGTGCCAGCAGTGAGGCGGGTACCCATTCAGATACGCAGTATTTT
TRBD1 TRBJ2-6 TRBV30 NA CAWRGTEGANVLTF TGTGCCTGGAGGGGGACAGAGGGGGCCAACGTCCTGACTTTC
NA TRBJ2-7 TRBV7-2 NA CASSPMTGPYEQYF TGTGCCAGCAGCCCAATGACAGGTCCCTACGAGCAGTACTTC
TRBD1 TRBJ2-1 TRBV7-2 few CASSLGQGVLNEQFF TGTGCCAGCAGCTTAGGACAGGGCGTATTGAATGAGCAGTTCTTC
NA TRBJ1-5 TRBV28 NA CASGHQGNGNQPQHF TGTGCCAGCGGCCATCAGGGGAACGGCAATCAGCCCCAGCATTTT
NA TRBJ2-2 TRBV6-6 NA CASSLDSRTGELFF TGTGCCAGCAGCCTCGACTCGCGTACCGGGGAGCTGTTTTTT
NA TRBJ1-5 TRBV2 NA CASSAERGGRQPQHF TGTGCCAGCAGTGCGGAGAGGGGCGGGAGACAGCCCCAGCATTTT
TRBD2 TRBJ2-7 TRBV11-3 once CASSLLAVSYEQYF TGTGCCAGCAGTTTACTAGCGGTATCCTACGAGCAGTACTTC
TRBD2 TRBJ2-1 TRBV19 once CASSSRGSSYNEQFF TGTGCCAGTAGTTCCCGCGGGAGCTCCTACAATGAGCAGTTCTTC
NA TRBJ1-5 TRBV11-2 NA CASSFPGGQGSNQPQHF TGTGCCAGCAGCTTCCCGGGGGGGCAGGGGAGCAATCAGCCCCAGCATTTT
NA TRBJ2-1 TRBV4-2 once CASSQGAGNEQFF TGTGCCAGCAGCCAAGGGGCGGGGAATGAGCAGTTCTTC